A selection of T cell receptor beta chains follows, all from one sample in a study of T cell repertoires in cytomegalovirus infection. TCRdb redid the calling of the reads with MiXCR, one entry per CDR3 protein. The sample shows 630,000 or so distinct CDR3 sequences, around 24% of them seen only once. Sequencing was performed on CD8+ T cells from PBMCs. These receptors all come from a human donor in good health (CMV status not recorded). Some clones in this sample may be carry-over from other donors' samples. CDR3s include the opening cysteine and the closing phenylalanine or tryptophan. The D gene is left open where the match is weak. Clone size is not always given. Where it is, it says once, few, many or a class for expanded clones.

TRBV10-3	TRBJ1-1	12	few	.	CAISGGPEEAFF	TGTGCCATCAGTGGAGGTCCAGAGGAAGCTTTCTTT
TRBV29-1	TRBJ1-1	12	.	TRBD1	CSVEGGTVEAFF	TGCAGCGTTGAGGGGGGGACAGTTGAAGCTTTCTTT
TRBV13	TRBJ1-2	15	.	.	CASSLMHGSNYGYTF	TGTGCCAGCAGCTTAATGCACGGTAGTAACTATGGCTACACCTTC
TRBV7-2	TRBJ1-2	14	.	TRBD1	CASSEIGQGDGYTF	TGTGCCAGCAGCGAGATTGGACAGGGGGATGGCTACACCTTC
TRBV12-3/TRBV12-4	TRBJ2-1	15	few	TRBD2	CASSSPGLEGNEQFF	TGTGCCAGCAGTTCCCCGGGACTAGAGGGCAATGAGCAGTTCTTC
TRBV5-5	TRBJ2-3	16	.	TRBD2	CASSLVLADTLDTQYF	TGTGCCAGCAGCTTGGTACTAGCGGACACCCTAGATACGCAGTATTTT
TRBV24-1	TRBJ2-2	12	many	.	CATSVTTGELFF	TGTGCCACCAGTGTAACCACCGGGGAGCTGTTTTTT
TRBV12-3/TRBV12-4	TRBJ2-3	18	.	TRBD2	CAGRPGLAGGSRTDTQYF	TGTGCCGGAAGACCGGGACTAGCGGGGGGGTCTCGCACAGATACGCAGTATTTT
TRBV9	TRBJ1-2	15	few	.	CASRKTGGPFDGYTF	TGTGCCAGCAGGAAGACAGGAGGCCCCTTTGACGGCTACACCTTC
TRBV6-5	TRBJ2-3	20	.	TRBD2	CASSYRPLAGVHSSTDTQYF	TGTGCCAGCAGTTACCGCCCGCTAGCGGGTGTCCACTCTAGCACAGATACGCAGTATTTT